This T cell receptor beta chain was recorded in a study of cytotoxic CD8 clonotypes in ibrutinib-treated CLL. Study-level information: The cohort had about 11 relapsed/refractory and over 14 treatment-naive patients, 17 to 18 IGHV unmutated. Response samples came after a median 12 months of treatment, range 6 to 36.

CDR3 length: 18 residues. Germline CDR1 is MNHEY and CDR2 is SMNVEV (reference sequence). Trimming at V came to 2 bases and at J to 3 bases, leaving 12 bases not matched to a gene. Libraries were prepared by immunoSEQ multiplex PCR; TCRdb keeps only in-frame clonotypes and omits some of them. Among just over 200,000 clones listed, approximately 79% were seen once. In regard to this clone: What it binds is unknown.

Study results and caveats: Patients had baseline clonality above age-matched healthy donors, and this clonality moved with circulating CD8+ T-cell counts.

This receptor was obtained from a human donor with chronic lymphocytic leukemia. The specimen was PBMCs, collected after 12 months of ibrutinib treatment. The rearrangement joins TRBV27 to TRBJ2-2, with 7 bases matching TRBD2. CDR3 protein: CASSLRPFEGGHTGELFF. CDR3 sequence (DNA): TGTGCCAGCAGTTTACGACCCTTCGAGGGAGGGCACACCGGGGAGCTGTTTTTT.